The 22 T cell receptor beta chains below come from one sample, sequenced in a study of response to subunit inactivated influenza vaccine. TCRdb ran MiXCR on the RT-PCR reads and lists one entry per CDR3 protein. Of fewer than 700,000 distinct CDR3 sequences in the sample, 10% to 15% were seen once. This specimen was PBMCs from blood, taken 40 to 50 days after vaccination. Every receptor here comes from a man in his fifties or sixties who received an inactivated influenza vaccine.

This clonotype was observed a handful of times. The V and J genes are TRBV6-2 or TRBV6-3 and TRBJ1-1; the D is unclear. Trimming removed 5 bases at V and 11 bases at J, with 15 bases between. Per germline, CDR1 MNHEY and CDR2 SVGEGT. CDR3 length: 12 residues. CDR3 nucleotides: TGTGCCAGCAGTAATGAGCTGAATAAGGCTTTCTTT. Translated, it gives CASSNELNKAFF.

This rearrangement joins TRBV7-6 to TRBJ2-7; D remains unclear. This CDR3 contains 14 residues. Trimming stripped 6 bases from V and 2 bases from J, with 14 bases between. In germline, CDR1 is SGHVS, CDR2 FNYEAQ. CDR3 bases: TGTGCCAGCAGTCCGGATACAGCTACCTACGAGCAGTACTTC. This encodes CASSPDTATYEQYF.

This clonotype appeared a few times. The chain carries TRBV5-1 and TRBJ2-2; D is uncertain. The CDR3 is 16 amino acids. CDR1 SGHRS and CDR2 YFSETQ come from the germline V gene. Trimming took 2 bases from V and 3 from J, leaving 14 bases between them. The CDR3 here is CASSLEGRGYTGELFF. CDR3 DNA: TGCGCCAGCAGCTTAGAAGGGCGTGGGTACACCGGGGAGCTGTTTTTT.

This chain connects TRBV9 to TRBJ2-3; 7 bases fit TRBD2. Looked up from germline, CDR1 is SGDLS and CDR2 is YYNGEE. CDR3 length: 16 residues. After removal of 1 base from V and 6 bases from J, the junction contained 11 bases not matched to a gene. CDR3 residues: CASSVFGQRGLDTQYF. For the CDR3, the DNA is TGTGCCAGCAGCGTATTCGGGCAGCGGGGTTTGGATACGCAGTATTTT.

The V gene is TRBV20-1, the J gene TRBJ2-7, with 11 bases identical to TRBD2. CDR1 is DFQATT, CDR2 SNEGSKA, per germline (reference sequence). The CDR3 contains 19 residues. V shed 0 bases and J 3 bases; nucleotides not matched to a gene: 16. The CDR3 bases are TGCAGTGCTAGAGATTTACGTATTTCTCGGGGGACTAGCGGCTACGAGCAGTACTTC. Translation gives CSARDLRISRGTSGYEQYF.

This clonotype was detected only a few times. The rearrangement uses TRBV10-3 and TRBJ2-3; D uncertain. The V and J ends lost 7 bases and 1 base respectively, with 9 bases between them. Germline CDR1 and CDR2: ENHRY and SYGVKD. The CDR3 totals 13 residues. Written as DNA, the CDR3 is TGTGCCATCACTTCGGACGGCACAGATACGCAGTATTTT. Protein sequence: CAITSDGTDTQYF.

The CDR3 DNA sequence: TGTGCCTTCGGGACAGGCCCCGAGACCCAGTACTTC. Residues: CAFGTGPETQYF. The J gene is TRBJ2-5, the V gene TRBV6-6; 8 positions agree with TRBD1. With 11 bases clipped from V and 5 bases from J, the junction kept 7 bases outside the gene matches. Germline CDR1 and CDR2: MNHNY and SVGAGI (reference sequence). The CDR3 loop spans 12 amino acids.

V usage is TRBV7-2 and J usage is TRBJ2-2, with D unclear. Deletions cut 5 bases from V and 8 bases from J, with 15 bases between. CDR1 and CDR2 from the germline V gene are SGHTA and FQGNSA. The CDR3 length is 14 residues. The CDR3 DNA reads as TGTGCCAGCAGCCCGACGGCAGCTCGAGGGGAGCTGTTTTTT. This codes for CASSPTAARGELFF.

Only a few counts were recorded for this clonotype. The chain has TRBV6-2 or TRBV6-3 and TRBJ2-7, with D perhaps matching TRBD1 (5 bases). Trimming took 0 bases from V and 6 from J, leaving 15 bases between them. The CDR3 runs to 15 residues. Germline-derived CDR1 and CDR2 are MNHEY and SVGEGT. The CDR3 sequence is CASSYSGIRVGEQYF. Here the CDR3 DNA reads TGTGCCAGCAGTTACTCTGGGATCAGGGTCGGCGAGCAGTACTTC.

The chain combines TRBV5-6 with TRBJ2-1; TRBD1 matches at 7 bases. V lost 7 bases and J lost 5; bases outside the gene matches: 9. In germline, CDR1 is SGHDT, CDR2 YYEEEE. The CDR3 extends over 14 amino acids. The CDR3 sequence is CASGTGQFHNEQFF. The DNA for the CDR3 is TGTGCCAGCGGAACGGGACAGTTTCACAATGAGCAGTTCTTC. The entire variable domain, with the rest obtained from reference TRBV5-6 and TRBJ2-1, is as follows: DAGVTQSPTHLIKTRGQQVTLRCSPKSGHDTVSWYQQALGQGPQFIFQYYEEEERQRGNFPDRFSGHQFPNYSSELNVNALLLGDSALYLCASGTGQFHNEQFFGPGTRLTVL.

This clonotype occurred a few times. The V call is TRBV27, the J call TRBJ2-1; maybe TRBD2 (5 bases). Germline assignment: CDR1 MNHEY and CDR2 SMNVEV (reference sequence). The V and J ends lost 5 bases and 5 bases respectively, with 16 bases between them. This CDR3 is built from 15 residues. CDR3 coding DNA: TGTGCCAGCAGTCCGGACTTCACGCCGAACAATGAGCAGTTCTTC. Its protein is CASSPDFTPNNEQFF.

The J gene is TRBJ2-1, the V gene TRBV24-1, with TRBD1 matching over 7 bases. V was pared by 7 bases and J by 3 bases, with 5 bases of the junction left unmatched. The CDR3 has 14 amino acids. The germline gives CDR1 KGHDR, CDR2 SFDVKD. CDR3 sequence reads: CATSDGTVYNEQFF. The CDR3 bases are TGTGCCACCAGCGACGGGACAGTCTACAATGAGCAGTTCTTC.

The chain recombines TRBV11-2 with TRBJ2-5; TRBD2 agrees at 13 bases. J was trimmed by 4 bases and V by 1 base; bases with no gene match: 12. In germline, CDR1 is SGHAT, CDR2 FQNNGV. The length of the CDR3 is 19 residues. CDR3 DNA sequence: TGTGCCAGCAGCTTAGGGACGGCCGGACTAGCGGGAGTTAGAGAGACCCAGTACTTC. As protein: CASSLGTAGLAGVRETQYF.

This clonotype was detected ten times or more. V gene TRBV2 combines with J gene TRBJ2-3; 7 positions agree with TRBD1. The CDR3 extends over 16 amino acids. V lost 7 bases and J lost 6; bases outside the gene matches: 16. Germline CDR1 SNHLY, CDR2 FYNNEI. This CDR3 is CASILDRASKRDTQYF. As DNA, the CDR3 is TGTGCCAGCATCCTTGACAGGGCCTCTAAGAGGGATACGCAGTATTTT. The variable domain in full, completed from reference TRBV2 and TRBJ2-3, reads EPEVTQTPSHQVTQMGQEVILRCVPISNHLYFYWYRQILGQKVEFLVSFYNNEISEKSEIFDDQFSVERPDGSNFTLKIRSTKLEDSAMYFCASILDRASKRDTQYFGPGTRLTVL.

In its sample, this clonotype was seen a few times. The chain links TRBV10-1 to TRBJ2-2, with TRBD1 identical over 8 bases. Germline values: CDR1 WNHNN, CDR2 SYGVQD (reference sequence). The ends lost 4 bases at V and 4 bases at J; junction bases unmatched: 2. The CDR3 length is 14 residues. The CDR3 region is CASSGTGTTGELFF. Here the CDR3 DNA reads TGCGCCAGCAGTGGGACAGGGACCACCGGGGAGCTGTTTTTT.

This chain uses TRBV9 with TRBJ2-4; possibly TRBD2 for D (5 bases). Per germline, CDR1 SGDLS and CDR2 YYNGEE. With 0 bases removed from V and 4 bases from J, the gap between germline ends came to 8 bases. CDR3 length: 14 amino acids. The CDR3 DNA follows: TGTGCCAGCAGCGTAGGTAGCGAAAAAAACATTCAGTACTTC. Translated: CASSVGSEKNIQYF.

A few counts support this clonotype. The chain couples TRBV4-2 to TRBJ2-7; TRBD1 agrees at 7 bases. V lost 1 base and J lost 2; bases outside the gene matches: 5. This CDR3 comprises 15 residues. Per the germline V gene, CDR1 is LGHNA and CDR2 is YNFKEQ. The CDR3 here is CASSQAGRGPYEQYF. The DNA for the CDR3 is TGTGCCAGCAGCCAAGCGGGTAGGGGGCCCTACGAGCAGTACTTC.

This clonotype occurred many times. The genes are TRBV12-3 or TRBV12-4 and TRBJ1-1; D remains ambiguous. The CDR3 is made up of 16 amino acids. The germline V and J ends were trimmed by 2 bases and 0 bases, with 13 bases remaining between them. CDR3 bases: TGTGCCAGCAGTTTATGGACCGGGCGGCTGAACACTGAAGCTTTCTTT. Translated, it gives CASSLWTGRLNTEAFF.

The gene calls are TRBV18 and TRBJ2-3, with D unclear. Per the germline V gene, CDR1 is KGHSH and CDR2 is LQKENI. The CDR3 contains 11 residues. Trimming stripped 3 bases from V and 9 bases from J, with 7 bases between. CDR3 DNA sequence: TGTGCCAGCTCACCCCTGTACACGCAGTATTTT. The encoded protein is CASSPLYTQYF.

CDR3 in amino acids: CSVIGRYEQYF. The CDR3 region has the DNA TGCAGCGTTATCGGGAGGTACGAGCAGTACTTC. The J gene is TRBJ2-7, the V gene TRBV29-1, with TRBD2 matching 7 bases. The V gene end was trimmed by 5 bases and the J gene end by 4 bases; junction bases not matched to a gene: 2. CDR1 and CDR2 from the germline V gene are SQVTM and ANQGSEA. The CDR3 extends over 11 amino acids.

The chain recombines TRBV7-9 with TRBJ2-7; D ambiguous. V was shortened by 1 base and J by 2 bases, with 15 bases between the two germline ends. This CDR3 comprises 16 residues. Germline CDR1 SEHNR, CDR2 FQNEAQ (reference sequence). The CDR3 region has the DNA TGTGCCAGCAGCTTAGGGAGAGGCAGGATGACCTACGAGCAGTACTTC. Its translation: CASSLGRGRMTYEQYF.

In this sample, this clonotype turned up a few times. The V call is TRBV27, the J call TRBJ1-6; 10 nucleotides line up with TRBD1. This CDR3 is 14 amino acids long. V shed 7 bases and J 13 bases; nucleotides not matched to a gene: 10. CDR1 is MNHEY, CDR2 SMNVEV, per germline (reference sequence). The CDR3 sequence is CASTRQGAAYPLHF. DNA for the CDR3: TGTGCCAGCACCCGACAGGGGGCAGCTTATCCCCTCCACTTT.